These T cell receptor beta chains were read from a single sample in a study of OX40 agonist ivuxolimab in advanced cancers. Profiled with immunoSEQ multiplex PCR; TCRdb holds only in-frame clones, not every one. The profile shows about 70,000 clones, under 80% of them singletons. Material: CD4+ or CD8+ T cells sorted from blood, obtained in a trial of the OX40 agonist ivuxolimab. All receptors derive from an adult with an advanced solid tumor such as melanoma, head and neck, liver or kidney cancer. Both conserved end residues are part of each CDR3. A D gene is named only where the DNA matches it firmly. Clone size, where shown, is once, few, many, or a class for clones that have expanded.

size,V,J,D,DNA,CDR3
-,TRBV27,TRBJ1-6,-,TGTGCCAGCAGTCAACACAGGAATTCACCCCTCCACTTT,CASSQHRNSPLHF
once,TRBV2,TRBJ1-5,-,TGTGCCAGCAGGGTATCAGTGACCCAGCATTTT,CASRVSVTQHF
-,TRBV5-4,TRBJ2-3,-,TGTGCCAGCAGCTTGGACGGGGGAGTGGGCACAGATACGCAGTATTTT,CASSLDGGVGTDTQYF
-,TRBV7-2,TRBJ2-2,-,TGTGCCAGCAGCTCCAACCGGGGCGGAACACCGAACACCGGGGAGCTGTTTTTT,CASSSNRGGTPNTGELFF
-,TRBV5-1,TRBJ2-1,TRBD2,TGCGCCAGCAGCGCGGAAGACCTAGCGGGAGGGTACAATGAGCAGTTCTTC,CASSAEDLAGGYNEQFF
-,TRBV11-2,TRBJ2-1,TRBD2,TGTGCCAGCTCACGGACTAGTGGCAATGAGCAGTTCTTC,CASSRTSGNEQFF
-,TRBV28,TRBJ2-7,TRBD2,TGTGCCAGCAGATTTTTGGCCGGGACTAGGGCCGAGCAGTACTTC,CASRFLAGTRAEQYF
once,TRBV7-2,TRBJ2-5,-,TGTGCCAGCAGCTTAACTCTAAAAGAGACCCAGTACTTC,CASSLTLKETQYF
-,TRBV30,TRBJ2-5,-,TGTGCCTGGAGTGTGAGGGGCAGCCAAGAGACCCAGTACTTC,CAWSVRGSQETQYF
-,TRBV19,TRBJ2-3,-,TGTGCCAGTAGTATAGATCTAACGGGGAGAGGGGATACGCAGTATTTT,CASSIDLTGRGDTQYF
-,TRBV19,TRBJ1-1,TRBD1,TGTGCCAGTAGTATGGGAGCAGGGGGGAACTCTGAAGCTTTCTTT,CASSMGAGGNSEAFF
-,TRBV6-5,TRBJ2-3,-,TGTGCCAGCAGAACCAGGGGGGCGAGTGAGGTTTGGTATTTT,CASRTRGASEVWYF
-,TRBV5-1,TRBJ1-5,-,TGCGCCAGCAGCTTGGATGTGGGGAGAGGGCCCCAGCATTTT,CASSLDVGRGPQHF
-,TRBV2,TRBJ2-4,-,TGTGCCAGCAGTGAAGGACTAGTTGGCAAAAACATTCAGTACTTC,CASSEGLVGKNIQYF
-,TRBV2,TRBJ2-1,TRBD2,TGTGCCAGCAGGGAGCGGGAGATCGCGTACAATGAGCAGTTCTTC,CASREREIAYNEQFF
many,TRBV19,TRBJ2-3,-,TGTGCCAGTAGTATATCAGGGTCGGCAGATACGCAGTATTTT,CASSISGSADTQYF
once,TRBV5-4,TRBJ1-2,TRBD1,TGTGCCAGCAGCTTGGGACAGGGGATCTATGGCTACACCTTC,CASSLGQGIYGYTF
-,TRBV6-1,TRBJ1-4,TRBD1,TGTGCCAGCAATCCGGACAGGGGGCGGGAAAAACTGTTTTTT,CASNPDRGREKLFF
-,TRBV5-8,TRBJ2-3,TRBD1,TGTGCCAGCAGCGGGGACAGGACTAACACAGATACGCAGTATTTT,CASSGDRTNTDTQYF
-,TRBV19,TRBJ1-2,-,TGTGCCAGTAGTGTAAGTCCAGCTAACTATGGCTACACCTTC,CASSVSPANYGYTF
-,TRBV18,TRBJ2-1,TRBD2,TGTGCCAGCTCATTCCGGACTAGCGGGGGGGCGAGGGACGAGCAGTTCTTC,CASSFRTSGGARDEQFF
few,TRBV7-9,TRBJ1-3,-,TGTGCCAGCAGCTTATCCGGGACCTCTGGAAACACCATATATTTT,CASSLSGTSGNTIYF
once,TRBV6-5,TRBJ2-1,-,TGTGCCAGCAGTTCAGGGCAGCTCCCCCGGCCTAATGAGCAGTTCTTC,CASSSGQLPRPNEQFF
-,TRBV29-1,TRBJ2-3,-,TGCAGCGTTGCCCCGGACGGGTACAGCACAGATACGCAGTATTTT,CSVAPDGYSTDTQYF
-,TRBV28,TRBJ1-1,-,TGTGCCAGCAACCCCGGACAGTACACTGAAGCTTTCTTT,CASNPGQYTEAFF
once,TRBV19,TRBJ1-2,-,TGTGCCAGTAGTTTGAGGGAGAATTATGGCTACACCTTC,CASSLRENYGYTF
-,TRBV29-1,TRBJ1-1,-,TGCAGCGTTGAGTGGGGGTCGAACACTGAAGCTTTCTTT,CSVEWGSNTEAFF
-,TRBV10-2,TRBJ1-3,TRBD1,TGCGCCAGCAGCCCCGGGACAGGCGAACCCGGAAACACCATATATTTT,CASSPGTGEPGNTIYF
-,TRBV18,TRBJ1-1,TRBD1,TGTGCCAGCTCACCACCTCGACAGGGGGCGAGGGAAGCTTTCTTT,CASSPPRQGAREAFF
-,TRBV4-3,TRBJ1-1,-,TGCGCCAGCAGCCAAGTATGGAACACTGAAGCTTTCTTT,CASSQVWNTEAFF
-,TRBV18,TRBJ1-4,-,TGTGCCAGCTCACCAAACAGGCGGACTAATGAAAAACTGTTTTTT,CASSPNRRTNEKLFF